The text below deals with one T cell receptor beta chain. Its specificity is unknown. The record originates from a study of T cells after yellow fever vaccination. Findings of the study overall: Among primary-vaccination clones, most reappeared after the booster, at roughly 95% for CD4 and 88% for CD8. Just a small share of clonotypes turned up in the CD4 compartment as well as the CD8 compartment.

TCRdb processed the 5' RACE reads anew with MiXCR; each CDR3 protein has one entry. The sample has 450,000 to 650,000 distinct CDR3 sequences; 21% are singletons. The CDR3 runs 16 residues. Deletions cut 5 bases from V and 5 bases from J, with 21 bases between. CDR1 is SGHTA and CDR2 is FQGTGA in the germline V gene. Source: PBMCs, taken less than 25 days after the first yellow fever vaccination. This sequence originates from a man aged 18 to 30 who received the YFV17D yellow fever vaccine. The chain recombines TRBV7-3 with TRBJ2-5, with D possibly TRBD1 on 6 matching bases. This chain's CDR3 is CASSPSGAGAVETQYF. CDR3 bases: TGTGCCAGCAGCCCTTCCGGGGCAGGGGCTGTTGAGACCCAGTACTTC.